The 16 T cell receptor beta chains reported below all come from one sample, sequenced in a study of blood T cell repertoires in COVID-19 (TCRdb year 2020). The library relied on the immunoSEQ multiplex PCR assay. TCRdb re-hosts the immuneACCESS table, in-frame sequences only. Its copies lack some clones; in the studies checked, an unresolved V gene accounts for under half of them, and the cause for the rest is not known. The sample contains approximately 460,000 clones, 89% of them found a single time. The ten biggest clones cover around 0.9% of the sample. Sequenced: peripheral blood. The receptors were gathered from a man in his late teens or twenties with COVID-19, enrolled during active disease.

This rearrangement joins TRBV4-1 to TRBJ2-3, with 11 positions matching TRBD1. V was clipped by 1 base and J by 4 bases; unmatched bases: 13. Germline V gene lookup returns CDR1 MGHRA and CDR2 YSYEKL. The CDR3 length is 19 residues. CDR3 sequence reads: CASSQVLSGTGGMSDTQYF. CDR3 DNA sequence: TGCGCCAGCAGCCAAGTCCTTTCGGGGACAGGGGGGATGTCAGATACGCAGTATTTT.

The J gene is TRBJ2-7, the V gene TRBV7-8; 7 bases fit TRBD1. Germline V lookup: CDR1 SGHVS, CDR2 FQNEAQ. Trimming removed 7 bases from V and 5 bases from J; junction bases left unmatched: 11. CDR3 size: 14 residues. The CDR3 loop reads CASKNNRGSHEQYF. The CDR3, as DNA: TGTGCCAGCAAGAACAACAGGGGCTCGCACGAGCAGTACTTC.

The chain has TRBV6-5 and TRBJ2-5, with D tentatively TRBD1 (5 bases). In germline, CDR1 is MNHEY, CDR2 SVGAGI. With 4 bases removed from V and 2 bases from J, the gap between germline ends came to 11 bases. The CDR3 has 14 amino acids. The CDR3 DNA is TGTGCCAGCAGTTTGGCAGGGTTACAAGAGACCCAGTACTTC. Protein product: CASSLAGLQETQYF.

The CDR3, as DNA: TGTGCCACCACGGGGGGCGCGGACACGGGAAACACCATATATTTT. Amino acids: CATTGGADTGNTIYF. This sequence joins TRBV24-1 and TRBJ1-3, with D possibly TRBD1 on 6 matching bases. V gave up 8 bases and J gave up 4 bases, with 17 bases separating them. Germline-derived CDR1 and CDR2 are KGHDR and SFDVKD. The CDR3 extends over 15 amino acids.

The table lists this clone with a count of one. This chain connects TRBV19 to TRBJ2-1; 7 bases are a match to TRBD2. The length of the CDR3 is 15 residues. J gave up 4 bases and V 3 bases, and 6 bases lay outside the gene matches. In germline, CDR1 is LNHDA, CDR2 SQIVND (reference sequence). The DNA for the CDR3 is TGTGCCAGTAGTATTGGCGGGAGTGATTACAATGAGCAGTTCTTC. Translation: CASSIGGSDYNEQFF.

This clone came up once. CDR3 amino acids: CASRTGSGTGELFF. The CDR3 DNA is TGTGCCAGCAGAACAGGGAGCGGCACCGGGGAGCTGTTTTTT. J is TRBJ2-2 and V is TRBV2; maybe TRBD1 (6 bases). CDR1 is SNHLY and CDR2 is FYNNEI in the germline V gene. V was trimmed by 6 bases and J by 4 bases, leaving 12 bases between them. The CDR3 totals 14 residues.

This sequence joins TRBV25-1 and TRBJ1-1; D call uncertain. CDR3 length equals 11 residues. The V end lost 7 bases, the J end lost 1 base, and 4 bases lay between the germline ends. From germline, CDR1 is MGHDK and CDR2 SYGVNS. CDR3 residues: CASTRNTEAFF. CDR3 nucleotide sequence: TGTGCCAGCACTAGGAACACTGAAGCTTTCTTT.

The J gene is TRBJ1-1, the V gene TRBV5-5; 7 bases agree with TRBD1. J was trimmed by 2 bases and V by 4 bases; bases with no gene match: 5. The CDR3 is made up of 14 amino acids. Per the germline V gene, CDR1 is SGHKS and CDR2 is YYEKEE (reference sequence). For the CDR3, the DNA is TGTGCCAGCAGCGGGGGGACAGCTAACACTGAAGCTTTCTTT. Residues: CASSGGTANTEAFF.

The chain recombines TRBV5-1 with TRBJ2-5; TRBD2 matches at 13 bases. This CDR3 comprises 17 residues. From germline, CDR1 is SGHRS and CDR2 YFSETQ. Unmatched junction bases numbered 4, after V lost 0 bases and J lost 2 bases. The CDR3, as DNA: TGCGCCAGCAGCTTGGGGACTAGCGGGAGTCTACAAGAGACCCAGTACTTC. Amino acid sequence: CASSLGTSGSLQETQYF.

V usage is TRBV6-6 and J usage is TRBJ1-6; D call uncertain. The CDR3 is 15 residues long. CDR1 and CDR2 from the germline V gene are MNHNY and SVGAGI (reference sequence). V was shortened by 6 bases and J by 7 bases, with 16 bases between the two germline ends. DNA of the CDR3: TGTGCCAGCAGCCAAGGTCGGGGTCTGAATTCACCCCTCCACTTT. Translation gives CASSQGRGLNSPLHF.

The chain has TRBV7-3 and TRBJ2-1; 9 nucleotides match TRBD1. Germline values: CDR1 SGHTA, CDR2 FQGTGA. The CDR3 loop spans 14 amino acids. V lost 4 bases, J lost 8 bases, and 6 bases stayed unmatched. The CDR3 is CASSSTGGADEQFF. Here the CDR3 DNA reads TGTGCCAGCAGCTCCACAGGGGGCGCGGATGAGCAGTTCTTC.

V gene TRBV18 combines with J gene TRBJ1-1; no reliable D call. In germline, CDR1 is KGHSH, CDR2 LQKENI. V was shortened by 1 base and J by 10 bases, with 13 bases between the two germline ends. CDR3 size: 13 residues. The CDR3: CASSPLGGRGAFF. The DNA of the CDR3 is TGTGCCAGCTCACCACTTGGCGGCCGGGGAGCTTTCTTT.

The chain uses TRBV6-5 and TRBJ1-2, with TRBD1 matching 7 bases. Germline V gene lookup returns CDR1 MNHEY and CDR2 SVGAGI. The CDR3 is made up of 13 amino acids. The junction had 9 bases not matched to a gene; V was cut back by 6 bases and J by 8 bases. The CDR3 protein is CASRTQGLGGYTF. DNA for the CDR3: TGTGCCAGCAGGACACAGGGGCTGGGGGGCTACACCTTC.

This chain connects TRBV5-4 to TRBJ2-6; D gene ambiguous. The CDR3 has 14 residues. The ends were cut back, 5 bases at V and 1 base at J, with 7 bases in the middle. Germline V gene lookup returns CDR1 SGHNT and CDR2 YYREEE (reference sequence). The CDR3 DNA reads TGTGCCAGCAGTCAGGAATCTGGGGCCAACGTCCTGACTTTC. Protein product: CASSQESGANVLTF.

The chain combines TRBV24-1 with TRBJ2-3, with 8 positions matching TRBD2. The ends lost 2 bases at V and 2 bases at J; junction bases unmatched: 17. The germline gives CDR1 KGHDR, CDR2 SFDVKD. This CDR3 has 20 residues. The CDR3 loop reads CATSDSRGIHLAGPTDTQYF. CDR3 in DNA: TGTGCCACCAGTGATTCGAGGGGGATACACCTAGCGGGCCCCACAGATACGCAGTATTTT.

This clone appeared a few times. This sequence joins TRBV5-1 and TRBJ1-1, with D uncertain. Looked up from germline, CDR1 is SGHRS and CDR2 is YFSETQ. The CDR3 is 14 amino acids. V lost 4 bases to trimming and J lost 3 bases, with 13 bases between them. CDR3 loop: CASSLGGRDTEAFF. DNA of the CDR3: TGCGCCAGCAGCCTTGGCGGGAGGGACACTGAAGCTTTCTTT.